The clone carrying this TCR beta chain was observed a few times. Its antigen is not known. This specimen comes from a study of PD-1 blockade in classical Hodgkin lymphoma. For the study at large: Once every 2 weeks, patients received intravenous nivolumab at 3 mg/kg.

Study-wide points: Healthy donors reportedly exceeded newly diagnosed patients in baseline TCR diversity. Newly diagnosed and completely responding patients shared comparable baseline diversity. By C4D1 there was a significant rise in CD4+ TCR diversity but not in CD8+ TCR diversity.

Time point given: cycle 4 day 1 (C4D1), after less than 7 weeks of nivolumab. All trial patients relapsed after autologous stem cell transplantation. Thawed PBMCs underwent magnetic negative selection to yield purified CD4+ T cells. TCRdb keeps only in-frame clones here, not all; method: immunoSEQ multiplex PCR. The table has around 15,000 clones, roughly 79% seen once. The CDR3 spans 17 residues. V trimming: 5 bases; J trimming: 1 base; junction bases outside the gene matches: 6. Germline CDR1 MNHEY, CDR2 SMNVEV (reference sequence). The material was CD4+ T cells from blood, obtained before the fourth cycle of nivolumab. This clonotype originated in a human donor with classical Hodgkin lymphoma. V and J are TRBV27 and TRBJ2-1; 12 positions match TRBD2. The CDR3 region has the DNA TGTGCCAGCAGTCCTAGGACTAGCGGGATATCCTACAATGAGCAGTTCTTC. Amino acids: CASSPRTSGISYNEQFF.